Presented here are 14 T cell receptor beta chains from one specimen sequenced in a study of OX40 agonist ivuxolimab in advanced cancers. Assay: immunoSEQ multiplex PCR; the TCRdb copy retains only in-frame clones and omits some. The table lists over 50,000 clones, over 90% of them singletons. This sample comprised CD4+ or CD8+ T cells sorted from blood, obtained in a trial of the OX40 agonist ivuxolimab. Receptors originate from an adult with an advanced solid tumor such as melanoma, head and neck, liver or kidney cancer.

This chain uses TRBV13 with TRBJ2-3, with 8 bases matching TRBD1. This CDR3 region has 18 residues. The germline CDR1 and CDR2 sequences are PRHDT and FYEKMQ (reference sequence). With 2 bases clipped from V and 3 bases from J, the junction kept 13 bases outside the gene matches. CDR3 amino acids: CASSLNGGPGGETDTQYF. The CDR3 DNA follows: TGTGCCAGCAGCTTAAACGGGGGTCCAGGGGGCGAAACAGATACGCAGTATTTT.

The J gene is TRBJ2-2, the V gene TRBV6-5, with 7 bases identical to TRBD2. CDR3 size: 15 residues. Per the germline V gene, CDR1 is MNHEY and CDR2 is SVGAGI. After removal of 2 bases from V and 3 bases from J, the junction contained 3 bases not matched to a gene. CDR3 amino acids: CASSYGGVYTGELFF. CDR3 nucleotide sequence: TGTGCCAGCAGTTACGGGGGGGTGTACACCGGGGAGCTGTTTTTT.

Remarks on this clone: At one end, the junction sequence differs from germline, possibly due to a read error. The chain joins TRBV29-1 to TRBJ2-1; D gene unclear. Looked up from germline, CDR1 is SQVTM and CDR2 is ANQGSEA. This CDR3 comprises 13 residues. CDR3 sequence (DNA): TGCAGCGGCGTGACCTTAACCTACAATGGGCAGTTCTTC. Amino acids: CSGVTLTYNGQFF.

This sequence joins TRBV28 and TRBJ1-4; D is unclear. CDR3 length: 13 amino acids. Deletions cut 5 bases from V and 8 bases from J, with 12 bases between. Germline CDR1 MDHEN, CDR2 SYDVKM. The CDR3 here is CASSLAPREKLFF. In DNA form, the CDR3 reads TGTGCCAGCAGTCTCGCGCCCCGGGAAAAACTGTTTTTT.

V usage is TRBV4-1 and J usage is TRBJ1-4, with 9 positions matching TRBD1. The CDR3 is 14 residues long. Unmatched junction bases numbered 6, after V lost 5 bases and J lost 8 bases. CDR1 is MGHRA and CDR2 is YSYEKL in the germline V gene. The CDR3 bases are TGCGCCAGCAGCGGAGACAGGGGGGACGAAAAACTGTTTTTT. Its protein product is CASSGDRGDEKLFF.

The V and J genes are TRBV18 and TRBJ2-7; 8 bases agree with TRBD1. Germline CDR1 is KGHSH and CDR2 is LQKENI. With 3 bases clipped from V and 5 bases from J, the junction kept 6 bases outside the gene matches. CDR3 size: 14 residues. The CDR3 DNA sequence: TGTGCCAGCTCACCCCGTGGACAGGGAAACGAGCAGTACTTC. This gives the protein CASSPRGQGNEQYF.

The CDR3 sequence: CASSPRLAAAYNEQFF. The CDR3 nucleotides are TGTGCCAGCAGTCCTCGACTAGCGGCAGCCTACAATGAGCAGTTCTTC. The chain couples TRBV6-6 to TRBJ2-1; 9 bases are a match to TRBD2. The CDR3 has 16 amino acids. Per germline, CDR1 MNHNY and CDR2 SVGAGI (reference sequence). Losses at the gene ends were 5 bases for V and 2 bases for J; bases not matched to a gene: 7.

The V and J genes are TRBV19 and TRBJ2-3; D unresolved. Deletions cut 11 bases from V and 1 base from J, with 16 bases between. In germline, CDR1 is LNHDA, CDR2 SQIVND (reference sequence). The CDR3 is made up of 14 amino acids. The CDR3 loop is CAPPSAGRTDTQYF. CDR3 DNA: TGTGCCCCTCCGTCGGCTGGGCGCACAGATACGCAGTATTTT. The full variable domain, rest sourced from reference TRBV19 and TRBJ2-3, is DGGITQSPKYLFRKEGQNVTLSCEQNLNHDAMYWYRQDPGQGLRLIYYSQIVNDFQKGDIAEGYSVSREKKESFPLTVTSAQKNPTAFYLCAPPSAGRTDTQYFGPGTRLTVL.

The gene calls are TRBV6-1 and TRBJ2-7; 8 nucleotides line up with TRBD1. CDR1 is MNHNS, CDR2 SASEGT, per germline. V gave up 1 base and J gave up 3 bases; unmatched junction bases: 11. The CDR3 runs 17 residues. CDR3 loop: CASSEDRDRDRNYEQYF. As DNA, the CDR3 is TGTGCCAGCAGTGAAGACAGAGACCGGGACAGGAACTACGAGCAGTACTTC.

The V and J genes are TRBV2 and TRBJ2-3; 12 bases are a match to TRBD2. V was clipped by 1 base and J by 2 bases; unmatched bases: 7. The CDR3 contains 18 residues. The germline V gene has CDR1 SNHLY and CDR2 FYNNEI. CDR3 residues: CASSEGLAGGLPTDTQYF. The CDR3 region has the DNA TGTGCCAGCAGTGAAGGGCTAGCGGGAGGGCTACCCACAGATACGCAGTATTTT.

This clone appeared a single time. This sample includes further DNA sequences coding for the same CDR3. The chain joins TRBV20-1 to TRBJ1-1; D uncertain. The CDR3 is 11 residues long. Trimming took 6 bases from V and 4 from J, leaving 9 bases between them. CDR1 is DFQATT, CDR2 SNEGSKA, per germline (reference sequence). The CDR3: CSATEGTEAFF. In DNA, the CDR3 is TGCAGTGCAACCGAGGGCACTGAAGCTTTCTTT.

The CDR3 sequence: CASSYSGGASYEQYF. The CDR3 DNA follows: TGTGCCAGCAGTTACTCCGGGGGGGCCTCCTACGAGCAGTACTTC. V is TRBV6-5 and J is TRBJ2-7; 8 nucleotides line up with TRBD2. The CDR3 consists of 15 residues. V lost 0 bases, J lost 0 bases, and 1 base stayed unmatched. Looked up from germline, CDR1 is MNHEY and CDR2 is SVGAGI.

This sequence joins TRBV10-2 and TRBJ2-1; 11 positions agree with TRBD2. After removal of 6 bases from V and 4 bases from J, the junction contained 8 bases not matched to a gene. The CDR3 is 16 residues long. Germline lookup yields CDR1 WSHSY and CDR2 SAAADI. CDR3 coding DNA: TGCGCCAGCAGAGGGCTAGCGGGAGGAATATACAATGAGCAGTTCTTC. It yields the protein CASRGLAGGIYNEQFF.

The V gene is TRBV29-1, the J gene TRBJ2-3; tentatively, D is TRBD2 (7 bases). From germline, CDR1 is SQVTM and CDR2 ANQGSEA. V was clipped by 6 bases and J by 2 bases, with 18 bases between them. This CDR3 comprises 15 residues. The CDR3 DNA is TGCAGCGTGTGGCCCCGGGGGGCGCACACAGATACGCAGTATTTT. It is translated as CSVWPRGAHTDTQYF.